This TCR beta chain was documented in a study of blood T cell repertoires in COVID-19. Study context: Samples of COVID-19 (acute and convalescent) were obtained from the United States, Italy and Spain. PBMCs, B-cell-depleted T cells, or T cells provided the cDNA or gDNA that made up the material.

The repertoire was sequenced with immunoSEQ multiplex PCR; TCRdb's copy has only in-frame clones and lacks some. In the table there are 150,000 to 180,000 clones, about 85% of which are singletons. V dropped 4 bases and J dropped 2 bases, with 12 bases sitting between them. In germline, CDR1 is SNHLY, CDR2 FYNNEI. This CDR3 spans 14 amino acids. Sequencing was performed on peripheral blood. V is TRBV2 and J is TRBJ2-7, with D possibly matching TRBD2 (5 bases). This TCR came from a woman aged 65 to 85 with acute or convalescent COVID-19. The CDR3, as DNA: TGTGCCAGCAGTGCCGTGACGGGAACCTACGAGCAGTACGTC. This sequence encodes CASSAVTGTYEQYV.